The rows below give T cell receptor beta chains drawn from one sample of a study of CD8+ T cells in alopecia areata. Repertoires were generated with immunoSEQ multiplex PCR, while TCRdb's copy carries only in-frame clones and drops some. This table holds 60,000 to 70,000 clones, about half found once. The sequencing used CD8+ T cells sorted from blood, collected at week 0. These receptors all stem from a human donor with alopecia areata. Each CDR3 is given with its conserved first and last residue. A D gene is named only where the DNA matches it firmly. Not every row has a clone size; where given, it reads once, few, many or a size class.

.,.,TRBV7-9,TRBJ2-1,CASSLPGNEQFF,TGTGCCAGCAGCTTACCCGGCAATGAGCAGTTCTTC
.,TRBD2,TRBV30,TRBJ2-7,CAWSVAGGAHEQYF,TGTGCCTGGAGTGTCGCCGGGGGGGCCCACGAGCAGTACTTC
.,.,TRBV5-1,TRBJ2-5,CASSMFWGRVETQYF,TGCGCCAGCAGCATGTTCTGGGGTAGAGTGGAGACCCAGTACTTC
few,.,TRBV7-8,TRBJ2-5,CATKWRISKETQYF,TGTGCCACCAAATGGCGGATCTCAAAAGAGACCCAGTACTTC
.,.,TRBV7-9,TRBJ2-5,CASSSQADIQETQYF,TGTGCCAGCAGCTCTCAAGCGGACATCCAAGAGACCCAGTACTTC
.,.,TRBV5-1,TRBJ2-2,CASSSFPTGELFF,TGCGCCAGCAGCTCGTTCCCCACCGGGGAGCTGTTTTTT
.,.,TRBV27,TRBJ1-1,CASSLSWHTEAFF,TGTGCCAGCAGTTTATCCTGGCACACTGAAGCTTTCTTT
few,TRBD2,TRBV7-7,TRBJ2-1,CASSLAAGGAYNEQFF,TGTGCCAGCAGCTTAGCGGCGGGAGGGGCGTACAATGAGCAGTTCTTC
.,.,TRBV6-6,TRBJ2-7,CASTFQGSYEQYF,TGTGCCAGCACCTTCCAGGGTTCCTACGAGCAGTACTTC
.,.,TRBV4-1,TRBJ2-2,CASSQGTRVGGELFF,TGCGCCAGCAGCCAAGGAACCCGGGTCGGCGGGGAGCTGTTTTTT
few,.,TRBV2,TRBJ2-3,CASSEVGSMDTQYF,TGTGCCAGCAGTGAAGTGGGTAGCATGGATACGCAGTATTTT
few,.,TRBV11-2,TRBJ2-7,CASSLGGTDVYEQYF,TGTGCCAGCAGCTTAGGAGGTACCGACGTTTACGAGCAGTACTTC
.,.,TRBV12-2,TRBJ2-3,CASRFPTGHRDTQYF,TGTGCAAGTCGCTTCCCAACCGGGCACCGAGATACGCAGTATTTT
few,TRBD2,TRBV29-1,TRBJ2-3,CSVVGSSGSLSTDTQYF,TGCAGCGTTGTTGGATCTAGCGGGAGCCTTAGCACAGATACGCAGTATTTT
many,TRBD1,TRBV6-1,TRBJ2-5,CASSGTTGDSETQYF,TGTGCCAGCAGTGGAACTACAGGGGATTCGGAGACCCAGTACTTC
.,.,TRBV7-9,TRBJ2-7,CASSHGTDYEQYF,TGTGCCAGCAGCCACGGGACGGACTACGAGCAGTACTTC
.,.,TRBV29-1,TRBJ2-5,CSVNGLGSYQETQYF,TGCAGCGTCAATGGACTGGGGTCTTACCAAGAGACCCAGTACTTC
few,TRBD2,TRBV7-3,TRBJ2-2,CASSLFSASGTGELFF,TGTGCCAGCAGCTTATTCTCGGCTAGCGGAACCGGGGAGCTGTTTTTT
.,.,TRBV6-5,TRBJ2-5,CASSRRVRETQYF,TGTGCCAGCAGTCGTCGGGTCCGGGAGACCCAGTACTTC
few,.,TRBV19,TRBJ2-2,CASSFARNTGELFF,TGTGCCAGTAGTTTCGCCCGAAACACCGGGGAGCTGTTTTTT
.,.,TRBV27,TRBJ2-2,CASSPYGNTGELFF,TGTGCCAGCAGTCCTTACGGGAACACCGGGGAGCTGTTTTTT
.,.,TRBV30,TRBJ2-3,CAWSEVLSTDTQYF,TGTGCCTGGAGTGAAGTGTTGAGCACAGATACGCAGTATTTT
many,.,TRBV11-2,TRBJ2-7,CASDGPPTYEQYF,TGTGCCAGCGACGGCCCCCCTACCTACGAGCAGTACTTC
.,.,TRBV7-9,TRBJ2-7,CASSFPAGGPGEYF,TGTGCCAGCAGCTTTCCCGCGGGCGGCCCGGGGGAGTACTTC
.,.,TRBV27,TRBJ2-7,CASSLSASIGGEQYF,TGTGCCAGCAGTTTGTCGGCTTCGATCGGAGGGGAGCAGTACTTC
.,.,TRBV5-5,TRBJ2-3,CASSLEPRATDTQYF,TGTGCCAGCAGCTTGGAGCCCCGGGCGACAGATACGCAGTATTTT
.,TRBD2,TRBV5-1,TRBJ2-3,CASSFEGLAGVASTDTQYF,TGCGCCAGCAGCTTTGAGGGACTAGCGGGGGTCGCTAGCACAGATACGCAGTATTTT
.,.,TRBV2,TRBJ2-7,CASRVMQVPAYEQYF,TGTGCCAGCAGGGTAATGCAGGTGCCCGCTTACGAGCAGTACTTC
.,.,TRBV30,TRBJ2-1,CAWSVRHYNEQFF,TGTGCCTGGAGTGTTAGGCACTACAATGAGCAGTTCTTC
few,.,TRBV10-1,TRBJ2-7,CASITGRGSYEQYF,TGCGCCAGCATAACAGGGCGAGGCTCCTACGAGCAGTACTTC
.,TRBD2,TRBV27,TRBJ2-5,CASRSGRTQYF,TGTGCCAGCCGTAGCGGGAGGACCCAGTACTTC
many,TRBD2,TRBV9,TRBJ2-1,CASGGLVDEQFF,TGTGCCAGCGGCGGACTAGTGGATGAGCAGTTCTTC
.,.,TRBV7-9,TRBJ2-5,CASSQDYHGTWQETQYF,TGTGCCAGCAGCCAAGACTACCACGGGACTTGGCAAGAGACCCAGTACTTC
few,.,TRBV5-6,TRBJ2-7,CASSLTTSYEQYF,TGTGCCAGCAGCTTGACTACCTCCTACGAGCAGTACTTC
.,.,TRBV2,TRBJ2-7,CASQSVFTPYEQYF,TGTGCCAGTCAATCGGTTTTCACCCCCTACGAGCAGTACTTC
.,.,TRBV29-1,TRBJ1-2,CSVEDSSYGYTF,TGCAGCGTTGAAGACAGCAGCTATGGCTACACCTTC
.,.,TRBV7-8,TRBJ1-5,CASSLASPNSNQPQHF,TGTGCCAGCAGCTTAGCGTCTCCGAATAGCAATCAGCCCCAGCATTTT
.,.,TRBV13,TRBJ2-1,CATGSGAGNEQFF,TGTGCCACGGGGTCCGGAGCGGGCAATGAGCAGTTCTTC
.,.,TRBV5-6,TRBJ2-3,CASRKGTTDTQYF,TGTGCCAGCAGAAAGGGGACCACAGATACGCAGTATTTT
.,.,TRBV29-1,TRBJ2-7,CSTMGRVDEGSYEQYF,TGCAGCACGATGGGCCGAGTGGACGAGGGGTCCTACGAGCAGTACTTC
.,.,TRBV7-6,TRBJ2-7,CASSQSPVDEQYF,TGTGCCAGCAGCCAAAGTCCAGTAGACGAGCAGTACTTC
.,.,TRBV6-5,TRBJ2-3,CASSSYLSTDTQYF,TGTGCCAGCAGTAGCTACCTTAGCACAGATACGCAGTATTTT
.,TRBD1,TRBV2,TRBJ1-2,CASSSPGQGTYGYTF,TGTGCCAGCAGTTCACCGGGACAGGGGACCTATGGCTACACCTTC
.,.,TRBV7-2,TRBJ1-5,CASSPPGGNQPQHF,TGTGCCAGCAGCCCGCCCGGGGGTAATCAGCCCCAGCATTTT
.,.,TRBV15,TRBJ1-1,CATSSKIRGVTEAFF,TGTGCCACCAGCAGCAAAATTCGGGGGGTCACTGAAGCTTTCTTT
.,TRBD1,TRBV15,TRBJ2-7,CATGTGAYEQYF,TGTGCGACGGGGACAGGGGCCTACGAGCAGTACTTC
.,TRBD1,TRBV9,TRBJ2-1,CASSVSGTGFVYEQFF,TGTGCCAGCAGCGTCTCCGGGACAGGGTTTGTTTATGAGCAGTTCTTC
few,TRBD1,TRBV7-9,TRBJ1-5,CASSPGGGQPQHF,TGTGCCAGCAGCCCAGGGGGGGGTCAGCCCCAGCATTTT
medium-sized,.,TRBV18,TRBJ2-1,CASSPPDNEQFF,TGTGCCAGCTCACCACCAGACAATGAGCAGTTCTTC
.,TRBD2,TRBV29-1,TRBJ2-2,CSVWTSGTVNTGELFF,TGCAGCGTTTGGACTAGCGGGACTGTGAACACCGGGGAGCTGTTTTTT
.,TRBD1,TRBV14,TRBJ1-4,CASSARDRGNEKLFF,TGTGCCAGCAGCGCCCGGGACAGGGGGAATGAAAAACTGTTTTTT
few,.,TRBV2,TRBJ2-1,CASSKTESYNEQFF,TGTGCCAGCAGTAAGACGGAGTCCTACAATGAGCAGTTCTTC
.,TRBD1,TRBV19,TRBJ2-3,CASSMIGTGSCF,TGTGCCAGTAGTATGATCGGGACAGGGAGTTGTTTT
few,TRBD2,TRBV30,TRBJ2-2,CAWSGTSGNEELFF,TGTGCCTGGAGCGGGACTAGCGGGAACGAGGAGCTGTTTTTT